The clone carrying this T cell receptor (beta chain) is a singleton in its sample. Its antigen is not known. Within the sample, other DNA sequences also encode this same CDR3. The data originate from a study of cytotoxic CD8 clonotypes in ibrutinib-treated CLL. About the research overall: Results showed some 25 partial and 2 complete responses; following median around 68 months, approximately 14 remained remitted, roughly twelve advanced. Response sampling occurred after a median roughly 11 months of treatment (range 6 to 36).

Depths of 1 in 200,000 to 1 in 1 million T cells were the sequencing target. TCRdb keeps only in-frame clones here, not all; method: immunoSEQ multiplex PCR. Seen here are some 150,000 clones, roughly 76% observed once, and the top ten hold about 5%. Points from the study as a whole: Public clonotypes proved infrequent, and on treatment they shrank or remained steady.

This CDR3 is built from 13 residues. V lost 4 bases and J lost 4; bases outside the gene matches: 2. Per the germline V gene, CDR1 is MDHEN and CDR2 is SYDVKM. Specimen: PBMCs, collected after 24 months of ibrutinib treatment. The genes are TRBV28 and TRBJ2-7, with TRBD1 identical over 9 bases. The clonotype was recovered from a human donor with chronic lymphocytic leukemia. CDR3 DNA sequence: TGTGCCAGCAGTTCGGGACAGGGATACGAGCAGTACTTC. Amino acids: CASSSGQGYEQYF.